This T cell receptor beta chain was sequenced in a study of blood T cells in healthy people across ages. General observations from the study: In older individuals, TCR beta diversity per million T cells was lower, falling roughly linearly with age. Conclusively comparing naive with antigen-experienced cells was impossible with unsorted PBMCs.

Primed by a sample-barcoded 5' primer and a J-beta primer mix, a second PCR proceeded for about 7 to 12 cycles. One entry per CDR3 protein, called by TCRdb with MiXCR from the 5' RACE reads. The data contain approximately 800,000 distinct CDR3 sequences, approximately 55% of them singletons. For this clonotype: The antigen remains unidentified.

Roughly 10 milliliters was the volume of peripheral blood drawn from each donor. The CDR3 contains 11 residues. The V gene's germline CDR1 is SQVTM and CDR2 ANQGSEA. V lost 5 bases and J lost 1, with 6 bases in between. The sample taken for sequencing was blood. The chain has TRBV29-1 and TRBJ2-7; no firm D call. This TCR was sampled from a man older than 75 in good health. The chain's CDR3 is CSVWISYEQYF. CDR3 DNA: TGCAGCGTTTGGATATCCTACGAGCAGTACTTC.